The T cell receptor (beta chain) under discussion was sequenced for a study of shared clonotypes between healthy human individuals. J gave up 3 bases and V 5 bases, and 13 bases lay outside the gene matches. Germline-derived CDR1 and CDR2 are SGHTA and FQGTGA. The CDR3 runs to 16 residues. CD45RO-negative, CCR7-positively selected cells formed the naive CD8 fraction, excluding terminally differentiated effector memory CD45RA+ cells. This table comes from immunoSEQ multiplex PCR, and its TCRdb copy is limited to in-frame clones, with some not included. The sample has around 1.9 million clones, roughly 91% seen once; the top ten hold under 2%.

Specimen: naive CD8+ T cells from PBMCs. The chain joins TRBV7-3 to TRBJ2-7, with 7 bases aligning to TRBD2. The source is a man between 18 and 29 years old in good health. Some clones in this sample may be carry-over from other donors' samples. The CDR3 region is CASSQQPSGTNYEQYF. As DNA, the CDR3 is TGTGCCAGCAGCCAGCAGCCTAGCGGAACTAACTACGAGCAGTACTTC.